This TCR beta chain emerged from a study of control samples from healthy donors and cancer patients. The table came from immunoSEQ multiplex PCR; TCRdb's copy has only in-frame clones and leaves some out. This table holds more than 85,000 clones, roughly nine tenths found once. The J segment lost 7 bases and the V segment lost 2 bases, leaving 2 bases of the junction unmatched. Germline lookup yields CDR1 LGHDT and CDR2 YNNKEL (reference sequence). The CDR3 sequence is 15 residues long. The source material was blood. The genes are TRBV3-1 (or the pseudogene TRBV3-2) and TRBJ2-7; 16 nucleotides line up with TRBD2. The origin of this receptor is a woman in her late teens or twenties in good health. The CDR3 loop is CASSQKGLAGGEQYF. DNA of the CDR3: TGTGCCAGCAGCCAAAAGGGACTAGCGGGAGGGGAGCAGTACTTC.